These T cell receptor beta chains were read from a single sample in a study of human T cells and chemical hapten exposure. TCRdb called the RACE reads again in MiXCR, with one record for every CDR3 protein. The repertoire has some 360,000 distinct CDR3 sequences, approximately 5.1% of them found once; the top ten carry 2% to 3%. The specimen was whole blood, collected in connection with sensitization to the hapten diphenylcyclopropenone (DPC). Every receptor here comes from a woman aged 50 to 65 with alopecia areata. Some clones in this sample may be carry-over from other donors' samples. Each CDR3 is given with its conserved first and last residue. Clone size, where shown, is once, few, many, or a class for clones that have expanded.

clone size: many
J gene: TRBJ2-3
V gene: TRBV6-5
CDR3 protein: CASSYAGDLSTDTQYF

clone size: many
J gene: TRBJ2-6
V gene: TRBV2
CDR3 protein: CASSAGRSSGANVLTF

clone size: few
J gene: TRBJ2-7
V gene: TRBV20-1
CDR3 protein: CSARVRGLPYEQYF

clone size: NA
J gene: TRBJ1-6
V gene: TRBV4-2
CDR3 protein: CASSRNADKDSPLHF

clone size: NA
J gene: TRBJ1-5
V gene: TRBV18
CDR3 protein: CASSPPGSHPNQPQHF

clone size: many
J gene: TRBJ2-3
V gene: TRBV30
CDR3 protein: CAWSALTDTQYF

clone size: many
J gene: TRBJ2-2
V gene: TRBV3-1
CDR3 protein: CASSQASQGIGELFF

clone size: many
J gene: TRBJ1-5
V gene: TRBV28
CDR3 protein: CASSLAQGNQQPQHF

clone size: few
J gene: TRBJ2-7
V gene: TRBV4-2
CDR3 protein: CASSQDHSSYEQYF

clone size: many
J gene: TRBJ2-1
V gene: TRBV7-2
CDR3 protein: CASSPDVGQLYNEQFF

clone size: many
J gene: TRBJ2-7
V gene: TRBV5-1
CDR3 protein: CASSFTPGDYEQYF